This T cell receptor beta chain comes out of a study of blood T cell repertoires in COVID-19. Original methodology: Researchers report that nucleated cell counts were estimated from reference gene primer amplification. The data were produced by immunoSEQ multiplex PCR, yet TCRdb's version contains in-frame clones alone and is incomplete. V, J and clone size derive from that table, while D and trimming were established from the DNA sequence. This table has 85,000 to 100,000 clones, 70% to 90% appearing once. V lost 4 bases, J lost 4 bases, and 13 bases lay in between. There are 14 residues in the CDR3. Germline V gene sequence: CDR1 SNHLY, CDR2 FYNNEI. Enrollment of patients from Seattle took place during active infection, with longitudinal follow-up.

The chain carries TRBV2 and TRBJ1-1, with D possibly being TRBD1 (5 bases). Source material: peripheral blood. This clonotype was sampled from a man aged 45 to 65 with COVID-19, enrolled during active disease. This CDR3 is CASSVRGGSTEAFF. The CDR3 DNA reads as TGTGCCAGCAGTGTTCGGGGGGGAAGCACTGAAGCTTTCTTT.